The sequence of this T cell receptor (beta chain) was determined in a study of blood T cell repertoires in COVID-19. Only in-frame clones appear in the TCRdb table, and some are missing; sequencing was by immunoSEQ multiplex PCR. The data show 150,000 or so clones, around 90% seen once. The participants were between roughly 18 and 89 years old and came from fewer than 25 US areas. The germline gives CDR1 KGHDR, CDR2 SFDVKD. V lost 5 bases and J 5 bases, leaving 11 bases between the germline ends. The CDR3 length is 14 residues. V gene TRBV24-1 combines with J gene TRBJ2-2; no clear D gene. Sequenced material: PBMCs or T cells enriched from blood (not recorded which). The receptor's source is a middle-aged woman who had been exposed to COVID-19. CDR3 region: CATSGGPGTGELFF. Written as DNA, the CDR3 is TGTGCCACCAGTGGTGGCCCTGGTACCGGGGAGCTGTTTTTT.